A single TCR beta chain is shown here with its context. The sample originates from a study of CD8+ T cells in alopecia areata. RNA was isolated and reverse transcribed to cDNA, the sequencing template. Measured with immunoSEQ multiplex PCR; TCRdb has only the in-frame clones, and not every one. This table holds some 190,000 clones, about three fifths found once. Documented treatment: oral pan-JAK inhibitor, 5-10 mg twice daily. The CDR3 totals 14 residues. The germline CDR1 and CDR2 sequences are MGHDK and SYGVNS. Trimming took off 0 bases at V and 2 bases at J, with 2 bases between the two ends. The clonotype originates from a human donor with alopecia areata. The chain carries TRBV25-1 and TRBJ2-6; unclear D gene. The starting material was CD4+ T cells sorted from blood, obtained around week 49, from a patient treated with tofacitinib. This CDR3 reads CASSEYAGANVLTF. The CDR3 DNA reads as TGTGCCAGCAGTGAATACGCTGGGGCCAACGTCCTGACTTTC.